The clone carrying this TCR beta chain was counted a few times. Its specificity is unknown. The presence of a unique molecular identifier marked each TCR cDNA molecule. TCRdb analysed the 5' RACE reads with MiXCR anew, one entry per CDR3 protein. The sample includes just under 95,000 distinct CDR3 sequences, 10% to 15% of them seen just once. These data belong to a study of spatial heterogeneity in lung cancer. Study overall: The mean occurrence of each unique TCR and UMI combination in raw reads exceeded 9.5. Study observations and caveats: Among blood samples, ubiquitous expanded tumor TCRs appeared more at resection than at follow-up.

The CDR3 consists of 13 residues. CDR1 MNHEY and CDR2 SMNVEV come from the germline V gene (reference sequence). V lost 4 bases, J lost 6 bases, and 9 bases lay in between. The time point denotes: sample taken at primary tumor resection. Material for sequencing was whole RNA from tumor, nontumor lung or frozen PBMC, left unsorted. The sequence derives from a male donor with early-stage non-small cell lung cancer. The chain links TRBV27 to TRBJ2-2; maybe TRBD1 (6 bases). The sample was PBMCs, taken at surgery. CDR3 region: CASSYNRAGELFF. In DNA form, the CDR3 reads TGTGCCAGCAGTTACAACAGGGCCGGGGAGCTGTTTTTT.